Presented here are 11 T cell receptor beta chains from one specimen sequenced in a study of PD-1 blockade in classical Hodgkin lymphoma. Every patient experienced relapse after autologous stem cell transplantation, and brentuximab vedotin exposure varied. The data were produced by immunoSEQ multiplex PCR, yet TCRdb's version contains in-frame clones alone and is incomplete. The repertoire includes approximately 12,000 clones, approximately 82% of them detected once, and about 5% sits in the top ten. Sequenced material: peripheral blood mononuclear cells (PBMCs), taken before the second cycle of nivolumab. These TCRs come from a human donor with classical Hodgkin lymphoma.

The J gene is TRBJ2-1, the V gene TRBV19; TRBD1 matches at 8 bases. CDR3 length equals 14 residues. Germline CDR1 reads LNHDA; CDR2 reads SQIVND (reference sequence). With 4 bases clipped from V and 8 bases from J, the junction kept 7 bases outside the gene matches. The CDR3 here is CASSTWTGTDEQFF. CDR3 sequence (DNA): TGTGCCAGTAGTACTTGGACAGGGACCGATGAGCAGTTCTTC.

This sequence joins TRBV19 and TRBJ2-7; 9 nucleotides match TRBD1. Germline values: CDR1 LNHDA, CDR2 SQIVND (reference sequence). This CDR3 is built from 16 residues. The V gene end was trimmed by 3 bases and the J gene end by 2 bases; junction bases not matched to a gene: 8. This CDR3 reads CASSMGDRETPYEQYF. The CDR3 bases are TGTGCCAGTAGTATGGGGGACAGGGAAACTCCCTACGAGCAGTACTTC.

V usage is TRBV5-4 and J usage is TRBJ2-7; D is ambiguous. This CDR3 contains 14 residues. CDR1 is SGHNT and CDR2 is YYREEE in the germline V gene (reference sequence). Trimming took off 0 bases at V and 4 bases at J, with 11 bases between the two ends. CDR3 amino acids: CASSLEGPPYEQYF. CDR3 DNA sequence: TGTGCCAGCAGCTTGGAGGGCCCCCCGTACGAGCAGTACTTC.

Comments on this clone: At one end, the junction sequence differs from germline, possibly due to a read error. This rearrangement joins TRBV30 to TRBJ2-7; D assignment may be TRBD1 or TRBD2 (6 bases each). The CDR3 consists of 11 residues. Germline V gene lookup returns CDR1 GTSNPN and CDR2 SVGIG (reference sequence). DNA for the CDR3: TGTGCCTGGAGTGGGGGGGCAGCGATCAACTTC. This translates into CAWSGGAAINF.

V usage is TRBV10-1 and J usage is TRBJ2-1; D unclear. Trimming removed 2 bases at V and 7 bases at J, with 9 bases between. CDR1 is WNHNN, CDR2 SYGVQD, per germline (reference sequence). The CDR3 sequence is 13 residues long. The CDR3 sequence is CASSEPPRNEQFF. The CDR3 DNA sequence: TGCGCCAGCAGTGAGCCCCCCCGGAATGAGCAGTTCTTC.

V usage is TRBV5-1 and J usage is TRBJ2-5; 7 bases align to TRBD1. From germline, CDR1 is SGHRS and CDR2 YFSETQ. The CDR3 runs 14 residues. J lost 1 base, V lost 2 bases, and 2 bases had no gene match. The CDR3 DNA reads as TGCGCCAGCAGCTTCGACAGGGCCCAAGAGACCCAGTACTTC. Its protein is CASSFDRAQETQYF.

The CDR3 loop reads CSARQLYEQYF. The CDR3 DNA reads as TGCAGTGCTCGACAGCTTTACGAGCAGTACTTC. V is TRBV20-1 and J is TRBJ2-7, with a tentative D call TRBD1 (5 bases). Germline V gene lookup returns CDR1 DFQATT and CDR2 SNEGSKA (reference sequence). CDR3 length: 11 residues. V shed 5 bases and J shed 4 bases, with 9 bases lying between them.

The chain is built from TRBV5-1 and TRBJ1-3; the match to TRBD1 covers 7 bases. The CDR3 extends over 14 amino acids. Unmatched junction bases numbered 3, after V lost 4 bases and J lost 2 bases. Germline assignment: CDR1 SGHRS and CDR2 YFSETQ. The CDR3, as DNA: TGCGCCAGCAGCCCACAGGGGACTGGAAACACCATATATTTT. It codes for CASSPQGTGNTIYF.

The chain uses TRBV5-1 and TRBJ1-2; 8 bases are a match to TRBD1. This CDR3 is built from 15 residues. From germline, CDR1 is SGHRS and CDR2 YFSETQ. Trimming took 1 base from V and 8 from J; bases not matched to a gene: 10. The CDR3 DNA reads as TGCGCCAGCAGCTTGAACCAGAACGGACAGGGCGGCTACACCTTC. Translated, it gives CASSLNQNGQGGYTF.

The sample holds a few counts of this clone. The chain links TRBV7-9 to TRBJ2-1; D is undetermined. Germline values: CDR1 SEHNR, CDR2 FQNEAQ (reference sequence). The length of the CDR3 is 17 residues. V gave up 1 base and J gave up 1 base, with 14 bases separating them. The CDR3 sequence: CASSLGTESRSYNEQFF. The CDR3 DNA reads TGTGCCAGCAGCTTAGGGACCGAGAGTCGGTCCTACAATGAGCAGTTCTTC.

CDR3 sequence (DNA): TGTGCCAGCAGCTTTATAGGGGCTATGTGGTATGGCTACACCTTC. Translating it yields CASSFIGAMWYGYTF. The chain recombines TRBV6-5 with TRBJ1-2, with a tentative D call TRBD1 (5 bases). The CDR3 spans 15 residues. Trimming took 6 bases from V and 5 from J, leaving 19 bases between them. Looked up from germline, CDR1 is MNHEY and CDR2 is SVGAGI.